The 28 T cell receptor beta chains presented below share a single source sample, sequenced in a study of blood T cell repertoires in COVID-19. The data were produced by immunoSEQ multiplex PCR, yet TCRdb's version contains in-frame clones alone and is incomplete. The sample consists of about 200,000 clones, around nine tenths of them appearing once. Sequenced sample: PBMCs or T cells enriched from blood (not recorded which). These receptors were collected from a woman aged 25-40 years with acute COVID-19.

The chain has TRBV5-1 and TRBJ1-1; no reliable D call. This CDR3 comprises 13 residues. The germline V gene encodes CDR1 SGHRS and CDR2 YFSETQ. The germline V and J ends were trimmed by 5 bases and 1 base, with 9 bases remaining between them. For the CDR3, the DNA is TGCGCCAGCAGGAGAACGCCGAACACTGAAGCTTTCTTT. It is translated as CASRRTPNTEAFF.

This clone has more than one count but fewer than ten. The chain is built from TRBV27 and TRBJ1-5, with 7 bases that match TRBD1. Germline loops: CDR1 MNHEY, CDR2 SMNVEV (reference sequence). CDR3 size: 14 residues. Unmatched junction bases numbered 8, after V lost 6 bases and J lost 6 bases. The CDR3 DNA sequence: TGTGCCAGCAGGGCAGGGGGTCGGGGTCAGCCCCAGCATTTT. Protein product: CASRAGGRGQPQHF.

The chain joins TRBV24-1 to TRBJ1-2; 8 bases map to TRBD1. The CDR3 covers 11 residues. CDR1 and CDR2 (germline): KGHDR, SFDVKD. V lost 4 bases and J lost 10; bases outside the gene matches: 1. The CDR3 DNA reads as TGTGCCACCAGTGACCAGGGGGCCTACACCTTC. Amino acid sequence: CATSDQGAYTF.

The chain has TRBV4-1 and TRBJ1-2, with 8 bases matching TRBD1. This CDR3 contains 16 residues. Per the germline V gene, CDR1 is MGHRA and CDR2 is YSYEKL. Trimming removed 4 bases from V and 0 bases from J; junction bases left unmatched: 7. In DNA, the CDR3 is TGCGCCAGCAGCCGTGGACAGGGAGGGACTAACTATGGCTACACCTTC. As protein: CASSRGQGGTNYGYTF.

The V gene is TRBV27, the J gene TRBJ2-2, with D possibly TRBD2 on 6 matching bases. V shed 5 bases and J shed 8 bases, with 18 bases lying between them. Germline CDR1 is MNHEY and CDR2 is SMNVEV (reference sequence). The CDR3 totals 15 residues. The CDR3 DNA is TGTGCCAGCAGTCCCAGTATTCGGGGGATGGGGGAGCTGTTTTTT. Encoded protein: CASSPSIRGMGELFF.

This sequence joins TRBV30 and TRBJ1-1; D may be TRBD1 (5 bases). The CDR3 is made up of 14 amino acids. Germline V gene sequence: CDR1 GTSNPN, CDR2 SVGIG (reference sequence). Trimming took off 3 bases at V and 3 bases at J, with 14 bases between the two ends. CDR3 nucleotide sequence: TGTGCCTGGAGGACCAACCGGGGGGACACTGAAGCTTTCTTT. This translates into CAWRTNRGDTEAFF.

The chain is built from TRBV7-9 and TRBJ1-2, with 9 bases lining up with TRBD1. Germline trimming cut 7 bases from V and 8 bases from J; bases unmatched to any gene: 17. The CDR3 has 16 residues. The V gene's germline CDR1 is SEHNR and CDR2 FQNEAQ (reference sequence). CDR3 bases: TGTGCCAGCACCGACGCTGGGATACAGGGGGCGAAAGGCTACACCTTC. Amino acid sequence: CASTDAGIQGAKGYTF. The entire variable domain, with the rest obtained from reference TRBV7-9 and TRBJ1-2, is as follows: DTGVSQNPRHKITKRGQNVTFRCDPISEHNRLYWYRQTLGQGPEFLTYFQNEAQLEKSRLLSDRFSAERPKGSFSTLEIQRTEQGDSAMYLCASTDAGIQGAKGYTFGSGTRLTVV.

This clone was recorded a few times. The rearrangement joins TRBV3-1 (or the pseudogene TRBV3-2) to TRBJ2-7; TRBD2 is a possible D gene (5 bases). V was clipped by 1 base and J by 3 bases, with 10 bases between them. The CDR3 runs to 14 residues. CDR1 is LGHDT, CDR2 YNNKEL, per germline (reference sequence). CDR3 region: CASSQGREHYEQYF. The CDR3 DNA reads as TGTGCCAGCAGCCAAGGCCGGGAACACTACGAGCAGTACTTC.

The chain has TRBV2 and TRBJ2-1; 13 positions agree with TRBD2. CDR1 and CDR2 (germline): SNHLY, FYNNEI. With 9 bases clipped from V and 7 bases from J, the junction kept 12 bases outside the gene matches. The CDR3 spans 16 residues. CDR3 amino acids: CARKATSGGATNEQFF. Here the CDR3 DNA reads TGTGCCAGAAAGGCTACTAGCGGGGGGGCCACGAATGAGCAGTTCTTC.

CDR3 DNA: TGTGCCAGCAGTGAGCGTCAAGATTATGGCTACACCTTC. It is translated as CASSERQDYGYTF. The chain uses TRBV2 and TRBJ1-2; D gene ambiguous. V was pared by 3 bases and J by 5 bases, with 10 bases between. CDR1 is SNHLY and CDR2 is FYNNEI in the germline V gene. The CDR3 loop spans 13 amino acids.

The CDR3 spells CATSLRPGQGTDTQYF. The CDR3 DNA follows: TGTGCCACCAGCCTCAGGCCGGGACAGGGCACAGATACGCAGTATTTT. V is TRBV15 and J is TRBJ2-3; 8 bases line up with TRBD1. After removal of 5 bases from V and 1 base from J, the junction contained 8 bases not matched to a gene. The CDR3 is 16 residues long. Germline CDR1 LNHNV, CDR2 YYDKDF (reference sequence).

The gene calls are TRBV5-4 and TRBJ2-7; 9 nucleotides align to TRBD1. This CDR3 has 15 residues. Germline V gene data show CDR1 as SGHNT and CDR2 as YYREEE (reference sequence). After removal of 3 bases from V and 5 bases from J, the junction contained 9 bases not matched to a gene. In DNA, the CDR3 is TGTGCCAGCAGCTCGGCCGGGACAGGGCGGAACGAGCAGTACTTC. Its protein is CASSSAGTGRNEQYF. Using reference TRBV5-4 and TRBJ2-7 for the parts outside the CDR3, the full variable domain is ETGVTQSPTHLIKTRGQQVTLRCSSQSGHNTVSWYQQALGQGPQFIFQYYREEENGRGNFPPRFSGLQFPNYSSELNVNALELDDSALYLCASSSAGTGRNEQYFGPGTRLTVT.

The chain employs TRBV7-9 and TRBJ1-2, with unresolved D. CDR1 and CDR2 from the germline V gene are SEHNR and FQNEAQ (reference sequence). This CDR3 region has 14 residues. Between the trimmed V and J ends, which lost 0 bases and 4 bases, there was a span of 9 bases. The CDR3: CASSLAVSLYGYTF. The DNA for the CDR3 is TGTGCCAGCAGCTTAGCGGTTTCACTCTATGGCTACACCTTC.

The rearrangement links TRBV27 to TRBJ1-4; possible D gene TRBD1, 5 bases. CDR1 is MNHEY, CDR2 SMNVEV, per germline (reference sequence). Deletions cut 4 bases from V and 0 bases from J, with 9 bases between. This CDR3 spans 15 amino acids. The CDR3 nucleotides read TGTGCCAGCAGTTCGAGGACACCAACTAATGAAAAACTGTTTTTT. Its protein product is CASSSRTPTNEKLFF.

The chain joins TRBV13 to TRBJ1-4; TRBD1 matches at 9 bases. The V segment lost 8 bases and the J segment 5 bases; nucleotides outside the gene matches: 9. The CDR3 is 15 residues long. Germline-derived CDR1 and CDR2 are PRHDT and FYEKMQ (reference sequence). In nucleotides, the CDR3 is TGTGCCAGCTCCAACAGGGGGCTTGGAAATGAAAAACTGTTTTTT. This translates into CASSNRGLGNEKLFF. Based on the CDR3 plus reference TRBV13 and TRBJ1-4, the full variable domain is AAGVIQSPRHLIKEKRETATLKCYPIPRHDTVYWYQQGPGQDPQFLISFYEKMQSDKGSIPDRFSAQQFSDYHSELNMSSLELGDSALYFCASSNRGLGNEKLFFGSGTQLSVL.

The chain has TRBV9 and TRBJ1-2; D ambiguous. Between the trimmed V and J ends, which lost 0 bases and 0 bases, there was a span of 6 bases. This CDR3 comprises 14 residues. Germline assignment: CDR1 SGDLS and CDR2 YYNGEE. The CDR3 is CASSVASPNYGYTF. DNA for the CDR3: TGTGCCAGCAGCGTAGCTAGCCCTAACTATGGCTACACCTTC. Full variable domain (missing parts from reference TRBV9 and TRBJ1-2): DSGVTQTPKHLITATGQRVTLRCSPRSGDLSVYWYQQSLDQGLQFLIQYYNGEERAKGNILERFSAQQFPDLHSELNLSSLELGDSALYFCASSVASPNYGYTFGSGTRLTVV.

The rearrangement joins TRBV29-1 to TRBJ2-5; 8 bases line up with TRBD1. The CDR3 consists of 12 residues. From germline, CDR1 is SQVTM and CDR2 ANQGSEA. V shed 7 bases and J 2 bases; nucleotides not matched to a gene: 3. This chain's CDR3 is CSGNRGQETQYF. DNA for the CDR3: TGCAGCGGAAACAGGGGGCAAGAGACCCAGTACTTC.

CDR3 in DNA: TGTGCCAGCAGCAGACTAGCGGGGGCTCAAGAGACCCAGTACTTC. This translates into CASSRLAGAQETQYF. This chain connects TRBV7-9 to TRBJ2-5, with TRBD2 matching over 12 bases. From germline, CDR1 is SEHNR and CDR2 FQNEAQ (reference sequence). The ends lost 5 bases at V and 2 bases at J; junction bases unmatched: 3. The CDR3 is 15 amino acids.

The chain links TRBV9 to TRBJ2-3; a possible D gene is TRBD1 (5 bases). The CDR3 totals 13 residues. CDR1 is SGDLS and CDR2 is YYNGEE in the germline V gene. The V gene lost 6 bases and the J gene lost 1 base, with 9 bases spanning the gap. CDR3 bases: TGTGCCAGCAAGTCAGGGCGCACAGATACGCAGTATTTT. Residues: CASKSGRTDTQYF.

V and J are TRBV18 and TRBJ1-2; 12 bases fit TRBD1. V was pared by 2 bases and J by 8 bases, with 9 bases of the junction left unmatched. Germline lookup yields CDR1 KGHSH and CDR2 LQKENI. The CDR3 consists of 16 residues. Here the CDR3 reads CASSPEGQGAQQGYTF. CDR3 nucleotide sequence: TGTGCCAGCTCACCAGAGGGACAGGGGGCGCAGCAAGGCTACACCTTC.

The rearrangement joins TRBV4-1 to TRBJ1-5; 7 bases line up with TRBD1. The V gene's germline CDR1 is MGHRA and CDR2 YSYEKL. Unmatched junction bases numbered 3, after V lost 4 bases and J lost 0 bases. The CDR3 contains 15 residues. CDR3 residues: CASSPRDSSNQPQHF. CDR3 coding DNA: TGCGCCAGCAGCCCCCGGGACAGTAGCAATCAGCCCCAGCATTTT.

The chain links TRBV27 to TRBJ2-5; TRBD2 agrees at 14 bases. Germline V lookup: CDR1 MNHEY, CDR2 SMNVEV (reference sequence). This CDR3 comprises 16 residues. The ends lost 4 bases at V and 2 bases at J; junction bases unmatched: 3. The CDR3 region is CASSSGLAGVQETQYF. CDR3 nucleotide sequence: TGTGCCAGCAGTTCGGGACTAGCGGGGGTACAAGAGACCCAGTACTTC.

V gene TRBV7-9 combines with J gene TRBJ1-4; TRBD1 aligns across 8 bases. CDR1 is SEHNR and CDR2 is FQNEAQ in the germline V gene (reference sequence). The CDR3 runs 17 residues. V shed 3 bases, J shed 8 bases, and the junction held 14 bases outside the gene matches. The CDR3, as DNA: TGTGCCAGCAGCTTCCTCAGAGGACAGGGAAGAGAAGAAAAACTGTTTTTT. This gives the protein CASSFLRGQGREEKLFF.

The rearrangement joins TRBV7-2 to TRBJ2-3; D unclear. Germline V gene lookup returns CDR1 SGHTA and CDR2 FQGNSA. Between the trimmed V and J ends, which lost 5 bases and 1 base, there was a span of 10 bases. There are 14 residues in the CDR3. The CDR3 reads CASSSFRGTDTQYF. In nucleotides, the CDR3 is TGTGCCAGCAGCAGCTTTAGAGGCACAGATACGCAGTATTTT.

The sample holds a few counts of this clone. The chain carries TRBV5-6 and TRBJ2-7, with D perhaps TRBD1 (6 bases). The germline V gene has CDR1 SGHDT and CDR2 YYEEEE. The CDR3 is made up of 12 amino acids. The ends were cut back, 2 bases at V and 9 bases at J, with 12 bases in the middle. CDR3 bases: TGTGCCAGCAGCTTACGGACAGACCGGCAGTACTTC. Translation gives CASSLRTDRQYF.

The rearrangement joins TRBV4-3 to TRBJ2-7; possibly TRBD1 for D (6 bases). Germline V gene sequence: CDR1 LGHNA, CDR2 YSLEER. The length of the CDR3 is 15 residues. V dropped 1 base and J dropped 8 bases, with 18 bases sitting between them. The DNA for the CDR3 is TGCGCCAGCAGCCAAGTTGAGTCAGGGGTGGCAAAGCAGTACTTC. Amino acid sequence: CASSQVESGVAKQYF.

V gene TRBV6-5 combines with J gene TRBJ1-2; 7 bases match TRBD1. Germline-derived CDR1 and CDR2 are MNHEY and SVGAGI. Germline trimming cut 5 bases from V and 8 bases from J; bases unmatched to any gene: 8. The CDR3 totals 13 residues. This chain's CDR3 is CASSLQGGRGYTF. The CDR3 DNA follows: TGTGCCAGCAGTCTTCAGGGGGGTCGAGGCTACACCTTC.

This clone was recorded only once. This chain uses TRBV5-1 with TRBJ2-7; 7 positions agree with TRBD1. Germline V gives CDR1 SGHRS, CDR2 YFSETQ. Trimming at V came to 4 bases and at J to 5 bases, leaving 12 bases not matched to a gene. The CDR3 spans 15 residues. CDR3 nucleotide sequence: TGCGCCAGCAGCAATACCGACAGGGCTGGCGACGAGCAGTACTTC. Translation gives CASSNTDRAGDEQYF. Full variable domain (outside the CDR3, taken from reference TRBV5-1 and TRBJ2-7): KAGVTQTPRYLIKTRGQQVTLSCSPISGHRSVSWYQQTPGQGLQFLFEYFSETQRNKGNFPGRFSGRQFSNSRSEMNVSTLELGDSALYLCASSNTDRAGDEQYFGPGTRLTVT.